A single T cell receptor (beta chain) is shown here with its context. Germline V gives CDR1 SGHNT, CDR2 YYREEE (reference sequence). The CDR3 sequence is 14 residues long. With 0 bases removed from V and 4 bases from J, the gap between germline ends came to 10 bases. These data originate in a study of Ad26.COV2.S vaccination and SARS-CoV-2 variants. Sample treatment: around 19 received Ad26.COV2.S at low or high dose, single or two shots; about 5 received placebo; per-sample allocation not given. Following the first vaccine or placebo injection, samples were taken on day 63. Sequencing used immunoSEQ multiplex PCR; TCRdb keeps in-frame clones, though not all of them. The sample holds some 480,000 clones, approximately 88% seen once.

Material: peripheral blood, obtained in a trial of Ad26.COV2.S vaccine versus placebo. This chain uses TRBV5-4 with TRBJ2-5; D possibly corresponds to TRBD2 (5 bases). This clonotype originated in a person between 18 and 59 years old who received the Ad26.COV2.S COVID-19 vaccine or a placebo. CDR3 protein: CASSLDGIRETQYF. The CDR3 bases are TGTGCCAGCAGCTTGGACGGGATCAGAGAGACCCAGTACTTC.